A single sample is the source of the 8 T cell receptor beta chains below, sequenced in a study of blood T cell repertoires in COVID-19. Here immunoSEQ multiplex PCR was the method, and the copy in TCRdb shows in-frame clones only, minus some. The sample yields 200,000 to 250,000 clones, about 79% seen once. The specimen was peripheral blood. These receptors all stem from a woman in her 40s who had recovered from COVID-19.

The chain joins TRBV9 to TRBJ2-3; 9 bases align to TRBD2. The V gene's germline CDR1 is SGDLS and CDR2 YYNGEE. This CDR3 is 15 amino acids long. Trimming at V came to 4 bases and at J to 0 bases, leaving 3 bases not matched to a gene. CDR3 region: CASSKSGGSTDTQYF. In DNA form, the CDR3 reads TGTGCCAGCAGCAAAAGCGGGGGGAGCACAGATACGCAGTATTTT.

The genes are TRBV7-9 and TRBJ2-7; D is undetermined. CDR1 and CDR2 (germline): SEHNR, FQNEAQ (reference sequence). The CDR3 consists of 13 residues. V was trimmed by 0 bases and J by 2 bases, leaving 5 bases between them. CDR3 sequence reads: CASSLAHAYEQYF. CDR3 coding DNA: TGTGCCAGCAGCTTAGCTCATGCCTACGAGCAGTACTTC. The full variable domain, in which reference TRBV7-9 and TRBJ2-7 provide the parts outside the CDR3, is DTGVSQNPRHKITKRGQNVTFRCDPISEHNRLYWYRQTLGQGPEFLTYFQNEAQLEKSRLLSDRFSAERPKGSFSTLEIQRTEQGDSAMYLCASSLAHAYEQYFGPGTRLTVT.

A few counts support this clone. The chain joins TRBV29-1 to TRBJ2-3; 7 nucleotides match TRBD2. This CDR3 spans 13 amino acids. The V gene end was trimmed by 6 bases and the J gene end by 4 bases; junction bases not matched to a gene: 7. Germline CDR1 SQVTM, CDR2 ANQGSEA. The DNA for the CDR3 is TGCAGCGTCCGAAAGGCGGGGGCAGATACGCAGTATTTT. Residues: CSVRKAGADTQYF.

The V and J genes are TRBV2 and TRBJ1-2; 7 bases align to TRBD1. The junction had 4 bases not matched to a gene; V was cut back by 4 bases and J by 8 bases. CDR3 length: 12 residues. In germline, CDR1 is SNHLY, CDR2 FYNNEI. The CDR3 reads CASSARGEGYTF. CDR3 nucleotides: TGTGCCAGCAGTGCCAGGGGGGAGGGCTACACCTTC.

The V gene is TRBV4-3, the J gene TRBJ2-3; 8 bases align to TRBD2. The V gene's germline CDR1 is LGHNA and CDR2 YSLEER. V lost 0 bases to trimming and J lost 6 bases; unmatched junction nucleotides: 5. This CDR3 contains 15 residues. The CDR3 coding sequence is TGCGCCAGCAGCCAAGATCAGACGGGGGGGGATACGCAGTATTTT. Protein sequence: CASSQDQTGGDTQYF.

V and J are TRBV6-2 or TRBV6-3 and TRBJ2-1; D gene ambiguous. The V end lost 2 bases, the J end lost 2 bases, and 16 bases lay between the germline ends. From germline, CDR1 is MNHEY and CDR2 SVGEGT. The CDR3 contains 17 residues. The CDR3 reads CASSYETPRGTYNEQFF. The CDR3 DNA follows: TGTGCCAGCAGTTACGAGACCCCAAGAGGCACCTACAATGAGCAGTTCTTC.

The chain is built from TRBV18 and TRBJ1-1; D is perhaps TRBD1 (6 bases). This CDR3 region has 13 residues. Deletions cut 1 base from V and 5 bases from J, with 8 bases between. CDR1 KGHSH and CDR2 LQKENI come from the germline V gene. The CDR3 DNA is TGTGCCAGCTCACCACGTCAGGGGACTGAAGCTTTCTTT. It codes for CASSPRQGTEAFF.

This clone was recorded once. The CDR3 protein is CASSNRQGLMNTEAFF. CDR3 nucleotides: TGCGCCAGCAGCAACCGACAGGGTCTTATGAACACTGAAGCTTTCTTT. V is TRBV5-1 and J is TRBJ1-1; 7 bases align to TRBD1. CDR3 length: 16 residues. From germline, CDR1 is SGHRS and CDR2 YFSETQ. The junction had 9 bases not matched to a gene; V was cut back by 4 bases and J by 0 bases.